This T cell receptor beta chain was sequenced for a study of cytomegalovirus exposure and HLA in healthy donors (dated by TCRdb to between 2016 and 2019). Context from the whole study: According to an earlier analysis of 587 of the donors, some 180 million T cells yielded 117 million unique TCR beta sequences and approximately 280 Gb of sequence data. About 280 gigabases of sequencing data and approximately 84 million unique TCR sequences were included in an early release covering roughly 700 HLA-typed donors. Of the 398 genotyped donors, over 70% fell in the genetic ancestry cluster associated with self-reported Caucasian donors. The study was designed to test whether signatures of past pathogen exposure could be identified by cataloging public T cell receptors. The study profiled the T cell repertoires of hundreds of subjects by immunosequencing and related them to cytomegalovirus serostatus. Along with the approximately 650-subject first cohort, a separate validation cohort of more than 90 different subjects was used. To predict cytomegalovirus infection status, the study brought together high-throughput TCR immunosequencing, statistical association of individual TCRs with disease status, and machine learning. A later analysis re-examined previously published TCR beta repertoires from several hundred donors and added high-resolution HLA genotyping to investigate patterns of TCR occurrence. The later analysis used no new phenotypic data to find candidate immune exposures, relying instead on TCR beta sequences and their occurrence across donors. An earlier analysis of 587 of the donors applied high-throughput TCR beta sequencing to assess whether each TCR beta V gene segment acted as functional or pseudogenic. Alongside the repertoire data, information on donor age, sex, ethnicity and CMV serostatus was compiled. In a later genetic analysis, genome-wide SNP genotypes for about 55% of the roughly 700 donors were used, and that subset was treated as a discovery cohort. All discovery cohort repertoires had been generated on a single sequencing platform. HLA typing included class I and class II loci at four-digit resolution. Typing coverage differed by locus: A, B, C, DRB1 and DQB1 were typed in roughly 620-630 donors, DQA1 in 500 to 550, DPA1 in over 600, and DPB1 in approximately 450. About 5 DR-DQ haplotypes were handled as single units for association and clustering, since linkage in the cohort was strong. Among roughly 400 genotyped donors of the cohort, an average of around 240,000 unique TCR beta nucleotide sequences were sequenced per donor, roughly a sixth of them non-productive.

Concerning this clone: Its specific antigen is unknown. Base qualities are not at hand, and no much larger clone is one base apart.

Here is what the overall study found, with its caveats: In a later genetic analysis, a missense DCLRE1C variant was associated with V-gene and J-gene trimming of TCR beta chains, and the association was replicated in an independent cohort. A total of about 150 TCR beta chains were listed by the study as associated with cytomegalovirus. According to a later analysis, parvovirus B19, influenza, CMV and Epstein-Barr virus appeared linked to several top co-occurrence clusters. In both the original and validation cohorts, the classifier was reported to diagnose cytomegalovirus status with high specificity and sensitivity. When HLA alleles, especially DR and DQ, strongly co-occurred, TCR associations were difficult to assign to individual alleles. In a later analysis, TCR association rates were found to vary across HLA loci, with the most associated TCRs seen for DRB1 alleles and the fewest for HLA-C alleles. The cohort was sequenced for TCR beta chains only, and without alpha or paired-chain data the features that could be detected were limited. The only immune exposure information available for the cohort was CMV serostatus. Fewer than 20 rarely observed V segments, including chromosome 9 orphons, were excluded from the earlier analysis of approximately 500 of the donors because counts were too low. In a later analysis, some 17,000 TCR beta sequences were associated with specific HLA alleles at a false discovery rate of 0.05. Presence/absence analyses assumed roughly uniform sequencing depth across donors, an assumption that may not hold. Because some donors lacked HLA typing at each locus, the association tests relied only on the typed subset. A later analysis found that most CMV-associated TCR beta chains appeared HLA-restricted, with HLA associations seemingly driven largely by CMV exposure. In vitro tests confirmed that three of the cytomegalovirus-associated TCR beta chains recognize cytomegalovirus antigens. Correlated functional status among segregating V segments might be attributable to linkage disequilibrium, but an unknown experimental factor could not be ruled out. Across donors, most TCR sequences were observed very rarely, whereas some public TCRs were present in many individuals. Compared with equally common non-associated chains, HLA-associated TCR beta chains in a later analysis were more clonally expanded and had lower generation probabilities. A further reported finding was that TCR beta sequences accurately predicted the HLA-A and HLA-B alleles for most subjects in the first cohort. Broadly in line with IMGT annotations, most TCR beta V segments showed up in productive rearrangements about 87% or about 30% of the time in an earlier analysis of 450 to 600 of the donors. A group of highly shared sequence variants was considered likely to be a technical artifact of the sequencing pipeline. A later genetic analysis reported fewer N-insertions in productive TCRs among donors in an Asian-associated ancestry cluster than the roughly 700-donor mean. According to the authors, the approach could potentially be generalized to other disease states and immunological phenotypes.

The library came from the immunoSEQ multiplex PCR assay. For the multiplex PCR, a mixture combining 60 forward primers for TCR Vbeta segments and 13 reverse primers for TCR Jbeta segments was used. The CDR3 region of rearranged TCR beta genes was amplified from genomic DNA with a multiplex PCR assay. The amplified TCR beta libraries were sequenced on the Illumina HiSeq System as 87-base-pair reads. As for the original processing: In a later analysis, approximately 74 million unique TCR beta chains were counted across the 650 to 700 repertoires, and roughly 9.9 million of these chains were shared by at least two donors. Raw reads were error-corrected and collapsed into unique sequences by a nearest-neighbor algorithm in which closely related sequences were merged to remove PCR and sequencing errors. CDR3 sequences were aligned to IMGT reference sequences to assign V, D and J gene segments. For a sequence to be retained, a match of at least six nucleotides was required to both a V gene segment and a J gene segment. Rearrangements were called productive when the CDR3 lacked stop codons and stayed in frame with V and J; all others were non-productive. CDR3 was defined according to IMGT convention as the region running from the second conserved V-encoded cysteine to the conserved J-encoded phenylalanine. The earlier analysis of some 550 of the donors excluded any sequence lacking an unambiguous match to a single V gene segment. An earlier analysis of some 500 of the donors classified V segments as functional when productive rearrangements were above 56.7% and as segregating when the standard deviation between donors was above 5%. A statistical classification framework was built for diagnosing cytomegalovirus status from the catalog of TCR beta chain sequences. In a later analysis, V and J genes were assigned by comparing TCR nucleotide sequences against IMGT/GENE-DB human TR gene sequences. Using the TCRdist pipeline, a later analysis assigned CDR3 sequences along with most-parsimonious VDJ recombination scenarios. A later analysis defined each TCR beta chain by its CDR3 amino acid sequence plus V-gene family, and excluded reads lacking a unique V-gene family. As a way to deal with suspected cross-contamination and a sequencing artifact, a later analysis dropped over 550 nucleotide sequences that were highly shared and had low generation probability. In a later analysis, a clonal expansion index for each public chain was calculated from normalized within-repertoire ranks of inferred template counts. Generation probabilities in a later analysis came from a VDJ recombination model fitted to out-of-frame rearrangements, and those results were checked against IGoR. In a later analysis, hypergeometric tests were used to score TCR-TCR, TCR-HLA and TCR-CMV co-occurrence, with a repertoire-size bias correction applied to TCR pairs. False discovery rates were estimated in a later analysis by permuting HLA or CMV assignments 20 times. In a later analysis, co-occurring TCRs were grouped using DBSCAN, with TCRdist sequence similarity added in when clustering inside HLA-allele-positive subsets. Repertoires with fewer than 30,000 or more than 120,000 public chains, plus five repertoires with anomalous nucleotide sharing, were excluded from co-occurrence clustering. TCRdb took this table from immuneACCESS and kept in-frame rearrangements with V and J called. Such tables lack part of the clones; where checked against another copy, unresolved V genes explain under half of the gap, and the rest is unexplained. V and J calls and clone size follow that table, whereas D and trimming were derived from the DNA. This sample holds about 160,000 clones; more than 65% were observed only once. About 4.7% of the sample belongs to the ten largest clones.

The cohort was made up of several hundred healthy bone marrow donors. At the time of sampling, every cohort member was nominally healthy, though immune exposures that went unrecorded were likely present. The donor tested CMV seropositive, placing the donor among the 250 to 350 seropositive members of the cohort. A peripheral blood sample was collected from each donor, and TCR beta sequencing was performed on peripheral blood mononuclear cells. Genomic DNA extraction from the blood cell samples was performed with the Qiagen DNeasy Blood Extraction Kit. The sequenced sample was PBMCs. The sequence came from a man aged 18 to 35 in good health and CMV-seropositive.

The DNA sequence is as follows: TGTGCCAGCAGCCACGGGACTGATGAGTTCTTC. Translated, this is CASSHGTDEFF. The chain couples TRBV7-2 to TRBJ2-1; possibly the D gene is TRBD2, per 6 matching bases. Counted from cysteine to phenylalanine, this CDR3 has 11 amino acids. The kept DNA is CDR3 alone, 33 bases in frame from the first base. The germline V gene yields SGHTA for CDR1 and FQGNSA for CDR2. V is reduced by 5 bases and J by 14 bases, leaving a spacing of 13 bases between them.